The clone carrying this T cell receptor (beta chain) was counted between two and nine times. Its specificity is unknown. The sample originates from a study of identical twins. The CDR3 has 17 amino acids. V was pared by 1 base and J by 0 bases, with 10 bases between. General study findings and limits: The same donors were not followed; conclusions instead depended on cross-sectional statistical analysis.

Template switching supplied a universal primer site; unique molecular identifiers were carried on the cDNA. TCRdb used MiXCR to reprocess the 5' RACE reads, holding one entry per CDR3 protein. There are 1.5 million to 2 million distinct CDR3 sequences in the sample; about 30% occur only once, and around 0.3% lies in the top ten. The rearrangement joins TRBV12-3 or TRBV12-4 to TRBJ2-6; D not certain. The specimen sequenced was cord blood. The TCR originated in a newborn girl in good health. This CDR3 is CASSLGAYSSGANVLTF. In nucleotides, the CDR3 is TGTGCCAGCAGTTTAGGGGCCTATTCCTCTGGGGCCAACGTCCTGACTTTC.